The 27 T cell receptor beta chains in this list originate from one sample, sequenced in a study of blood T cell repertoires in COVID-19. TCRdb's copy holds only in-frame clones and misses some; the assay was immunoSEQ multiplex PCR. Of approximately 200,000 clones detected, 70% to 90% appear once; the ten largest clones hold around 0.89%. Sequencing was performed on peripheral blood. These receptor sequences come from a man aged 40-55 years with acute or convalescent COVID-19.

This rearrangement joins TRBV27 to TRBJ2-5; 9 positions match TRBD1. CDR3 size: 15 residues. Unmatched junction bases numbered 8, after V lost 6 bases and J lost 3 bases. Germline V gene sequence: CDR1 MNHEY, CDR2 SMNVEV (reference sequence). CDR3 amino acids: CASSSPDRGKETQYF. The CDR3 coding sequence is TGTGCCAGCAGCTCGCCCGACAGGGGGAAAGAGACCCAGTACTTC.

Notes on this clone: One base away lies a much larger clone, so this may be a sequencing read error. This chain uses TRBV6-5 with TRBJ2-7; no clear D gene. V dropped 6 bases and J dropped 3 bases, with 6 bases sitting between them. Germline V CDR1 and CDR2: MNHEY, SVGAGI. This CDR3 is 11 amino acids long. The CDR3, as DNA: TGTGCCAGCAGCCCACTCTACGAGCAGTACTTC. This codes for CASSPLYEQYF.

This chain links TRBV6-5 with TRBJ1-1; TRBD1 matches at 7 bases. This CDR3 is 13 amino acids long. V was clipped by 8 bases and J by 4 bases; unmatched bases: 7. From germline, CDR1 is MNHEY and CDR2 SVGAGI. The CDR3 loop is CASFPQGGTEAFF. For the CDR3, the DNA is TGTGCCAGCTTCCCCCAGGGGGGCACTGAAGCTTTCTTT.

The rearrangement uses TRBV3-1 (or the pseudogene TRBV3-2) and TRBJ2-3; D unresolved. Germline V gives CDR1 LGHDT, CDR2 YNNKEL (reference sequence). The V gene lost 0 bases and the J gene lost 5 bases, with 12 bases spanning the gap. The CDR3 is 15 amino acids. In DNA form, the CDR3 reads TGTGCCAGCAGCCAAGATTTCGGTTACCGAGATACGCAGTATTTT. Protein product: CASSQDFGYRDTQYF.

The chain combines TRBV11-2 with TRBJ2-7; a weak D match, TRBD1 (7 bases). The germline V gene encodes CDR1 SGHAT and CDR2 FQNNGV. Trimming removed 0 bases from V and 1 base from J, with 13 bases in between. This CDR3 has 16 amino acids. CDR3 sequence (DNA): TGTGCCAGCAGCTTAGATTGGGGGGACAGATCCTACGAGCAGTACTTC. It codes for CASSLDWGDRSYEQYF.

The CDR3 bases are TGTGCCAGCAGCTTGACCGGGACAGGGACCTATGGCTACACCTTC. Translation: CASSLTGTGTYGYTF. This chain joins TRBV5-6 and TRBJ1-2; the match to TRBD1 covers 9 bases. The V gene's germline CDR1 is SGHDT and CDR2 YYEEEE. V lost 1 base to trimming and J lost 4 bases; unmatched junction nucleotides: 5. This CDR3 has 15 amino acids. The variable domain in full, completed from reference TRBV5-6 and TRBJ1-2, reads DAGVTQSPTHLIKTRGQQVTLRCSPKSGHDTVSWYQQALGQGPQFIFQYYEEEERQRGNFPDRFSGHQFPNYSSELNVNALLLGDSALYLCASSLTGTGTYGYTFGSGTRLTVV.

This chain joins TRBV27 and TRBJ2-5; D not certain. The CDR3 has 14 residues. Trimming removed 3 bases at V and 2 bases at J, with 10 bases between. The germline V gene has CDR1 MNHEY and CDR2 SMNVEV (reference sequence). The CDR3 nucleotides are TGTGCCAGCAGTTTGCTGACAAAACAAGAGACCCAGTACTTC. Its translation: CASSLLTKQETQYF.

The chain couples TRBV6-5 to TRBJ1-2; D may be TRBD1 (5 bases). The V end lost 6 bases, the J end lost 4 bases, and 15 bases lay between the germline ends. CDR3 length: 14 amino acids. Germline V gene data show CDR1 as MNHEY and CDR2 as SVGAGI. CDR3 nucleotides: TGTGCCAGCAGACCCTTGCAGGGCTCCTATGGCTACACCTTC. Translating gives CASRPLQGSYGYTF.

The rearrangement links TRBV9 to TRBJ1-2; D is possibly TRBD1 (6 bases). The CDR3 runs 15 residues. Between the trimmed V and J ends, which lost 2 bases and 6 bases, there was a span of 17 bases. Per germline, CDR1 SGDLS and CDR2 YYNGEE. The CDR3 sequence: CASSVIQGQSDGYTF. In DNA, the CDR3 is TGTGCCAGCAGCGTGATCCAGGGACAATCGGATGGCTACACCTTC.

J is TRBJ1-2 and V is TRBV24-1, with a possible D match to TRBD1 (5 bases). This CDR3 contains 13 residues. V dropped 4 bases and J dropped 8 bases, with 13 bases sitting between them. The germline gives CDR1 KGHDR, CDR2 SFDVKD. CDR3 loop: CATSENWEGGYTF. The DNA of the CDR3 is TGTGCCACCAGTGAGAACTGGGAGGGGGGCTACACCTTC.

This chain links TRBV9 with TRBJ2-1, with D possibly being TRBD1 (5 bases). Trimming took off 0 bases at V and 5 bases at J, with 6 bases between the two ends. From germline, CDR1 is SGDLS and CDR2 YYNGEE. CDR3 length: 13 residues. Written as DNA, the CDR3 is TGTGCCAGCAGCGTAGAGACAGACAATGAGCAGTTCTTC. This translates into CASSVETDNEQFF.

This chain links TRBV7-9 with TRBJ2-7; possibly TRBD1 for D (6 bases). Germline V gene lookup returns CDR1 SEHNR and CDR2 FQNEAQ (reference sequence). The CDR3 has 13 residues. V lost 5 bases and J lost 5, with 13 bases in between. This CDR3 reads CASSRQARDEQYF. Here the CDR3 DNA reads TGTGCCAGCAGCCGACAGGCCAGGGACGAGCAGTACTTC.

The rearrangement links TRBV5-1 to TRBJ1-4; the D is unclear. The germline CDR1 and CDR2 sequences are SGHRS and YFSETQ. Trimming stripped 0 bases from V and 5 bases from J, with 11 bases between. This CDR3 contains 15 residues. The CDR3 loop reads CASSLGPFENEKLFF. The CDR3 DNA follows: TGCGCCAGCAGCTTGGGTCCGTTCGAGAATGAAAAACTGTTTTTT.

The chain employs TRBV12-5 and TRBJ2-3; TRBD2 matches 8 bases. The V gene's germline CDR1 is LGHNT and CDR2 FRNRAP. The CDR3 is 14 amino acids. With V trimmed by 6 bases and J by 1 base, 3 bases remained unmatched. CDR3 in amino acids: CASGVSGGTDTQYF. In nucleotides, the CDR3 is TGTGCTAGTGGGGTTAGCGGGGGCACAGATACGCAGTATTTT.

The chain links TRBV6-7 to TRBJ2-7; tentatively, D is TRBD1 (6 bases). TRBV6-7 is reported as an ORF; its role is uncertain. The V end lost 4 bases, the J end lost 1 base, and 14 bases lay between the germline ends. This CDR3 has 15 amino acids. CDR3 region: CASSSYRERSYEQYF. The CDR3 DNA reads TGTGCCAGCAGTTCTTACAGGGAAAGATCCTACGAGCAGTACTTC.

This chain connects TRBV7-2 to TRBJ1-1; D may be TRBD1 (5 bases). Germline loops: CDR1 SGHTA, CDR2 FQGNSA. The V end was cut by 3 bases, the J end by 6 bases, with 8 bases between. The CDR3 is 12 amino acids. This CDR3 reads CASSLGGAEAFF. For the CDR3, the DNA is TGTGCCAGCAGCTTGGGGGGGGCTGAAGCTTTCTTT.

The J gene is TRBJ2-3, the V gene TRBV7-3, with D possibly being TRBD2 (5 bases). The ends were cut back, 5 bases at V and 2 bases at J, with 20 bases in the middle. The germline V gene encodes CDR1 SGHTA and CDR2 FQGTGA. The CDR3 is 17 amino acids. The CDR3 coding sequence is TGTGCCAGCAGCCACTCTTCGAGGGCTAGCCTCACAGATACGCAGTATTTT. This translates into CASSHSSRASLTDTQYF.

The chain has TRBV4-1 and TRBJ2-1; D is undetermined. Germline V gives CDR1 MGHRA, CDR2 YSYEKL. V lost 0 bases, J lost 8 bases, and 11 bases lay in between. The CDR3 contains 14 residues. The CDR3 loop reads CASSQEDVGDEQFF. For the CDR3, the DNA is TGCGCCAGCAGCCAAGAAGATGTGGGCGATGAGCAGTTCTTC.

The J gene is TRBJ1-6, the V gene TRBV6-5; 9 nucleotides match TRBD1. Trimming at V came to 10 bases and at J to 7 bases, leaving 5 bases not matched to a gene. This CDR3 spans 13 amino acids. Per germline, CDR1 MNHEY and CDR2 SVGAGI. The CDR3 loop is CATTGQGNSPLHF. In nucleotides, the CDR3 is TGTGCCACCACAGGACAGGGGAATTCACCCCTCCACTTT.

This chain connects TRBV6-1 to TRBJ1-2; 7 nucleotides agree with TRBD1. The V and J ends lost 0 bases and 3 bases, in that order; junction bases with no gene match: 10. The CDR3 is 17 amino acids. Germline V lookup: CDR1 MNHNS, CDR2 SASEGT. In DNA form, the CDR3 reads TGTGCCAGCAGTGAAGCGCCGGTAGGACAGGCATACTATGGCTACACCTTC. This codes for CASSEAPVGQAYYGYTF.

This chain uses TRBV5-1 with TRBJ1-2; D unresolved. The CDR3 is made up of 14 amino acids. The V gene lost 0 bases and the J gene lost 4 bases, with 10 bases spanning the gap. Germline CDR1 and CDR2: SGHRS and YFSETQ. The CDR3 spells CASSLENGFYGYTF. In DNA form, the CDR3 reads TGCGCCAGCAGCTTGGAAAATGGCTTCTATGGCTACACCTTC.

V usage is TRBV4-3 and J usage is TRBJ1-5, with D possibly matching TRBD1 (5 bases). The V gene lost 0 bases and the J gene lost 9 bases, with 15 bases spanning the gap. This CDR3 comprises 15 residues. Germline lookup yields CDR1 LGHNA and CDR2 YSLEER. This chain's CDR3 is CASSQDYGGTGPQHF. In DNA form, the CDR3 reads TGCGCCAGCAGCCAAGATTATGGGGGGACTGGGCCCCAGCATTTT.

The chain is built from TRBV7-2 and TRBJ1-6, with no clear D. The V end lost 3 bases, the J end lost 10 bases, and 13 bases lay between the germline ends. Germline V gene lookup returns CDR1 SGHTA and CDR2 FQGNSA. The CDR3 spans 14 residues. The chain's CDR3 is CASSFYTLGSPLHF. For the CDR3, the DNA is TGTGCCAGCAGCTTTTACACCCTCGGGTCACCCCTCCACTTT.

The genes are TRBV5-1 and TRBJ2-1, with 7 bases matching TRBD2. Germline V gene data show CDR1 as SGHRS and CDR2 as YFSETQ. The CDR3 is 17 amino acids. The J segment lost 0 bases and the V segment lost 0 bases, leaving 6 bases of the junction unmatched. CDR3 sequence (DNA): TGCGCCAGCAGCTTGGCTCGGCGGGGGACCTCCTACAATGAGCAGTTCTTC. Protein product: CASSLARRGTSYNEQFF.

The genes are TRBV7-8 and TRBJ2-7, with a possible D match to TRBD2 (6 bases). Trimming took off 4 bases at V and 3 bases at J, with 10 bases between the two ends. CDR3 length equals 13 residues. Germline CDR1 SGHVS, CDR2 FQNEAQ. The CDR3 spells CASSWDFLYEQYF. The CDR3 DNA follows: TGTGCCAGCAGCTGGGACTTTCTCTACGAGCAGTACTTC.

This chain links TRBV4-1 with TRBJ2-7; 12 bases fit TRBD2. The V gene end was trimmed by 6 bases and the J gene end by 4 bases; junction bases not matched to a gene: 7. CDR3 length: 15 amino acids. Germline V CDR1 and CDR2: MGHRA, YSYEKL. The DNA for the CDR3 is TGCGCCAGCAGGGTACTAGCGGGGGGCCGATACGAGCAGTACTTC. Protein sequence: CASRVLAGGRYEQYF.

The CDR3 sequence is CASSPTGFRGYTF. CDR3 sequence (DNA): TGTGCCAGCAGTCCGACAGGGTTTAGGGGCTACACCTTC. V is TRBV2 and J is TRBJ1-2; 7 bases are shared with TRBD1. CDR1 and CDR2 (germline): SNHLY, FYNNEI. Losses at the gene ends were 5 bases for V and 8 bases for J; bases not matched to a gene: 8. This CDR3 contains 13 residues. Drawing the rest from reference TRBV2 and TRBJ1-2, the complete variable domain is EPEVTQTPSHQVTQMGQEVILRCVPISNHLYFYWYRQILGQKVEFLVSFYNNEISEKSEIFDDQFSVERPDGSNFTLKIRSTKLEDSAMYFCASSPTGFRGYTFGSGTRLTVV.